These 5 T cell receptor beta chains were sequenced from one sample in a study of B cell selection in AIRE deficiency. Regulatory T cells were sorted as CD4+CD25hiCD127low/negative cells. Sequenced by immunoSEQ multiplex PCR; TCRdb stores in-frame clones only, minus some. The sample includes about 21,000 clones, over 90% of them seen just once. The sample taken for sequencing was Tregs sorted from PBMCs. The receptors were sampled from a human donor with AIRE deficiency.

This chain joins TRBV7-8 and TRBJ2-3; possible D gene TRBD1, 6 bases. Germline CDR1 reads SGHVS; CDR2 reads FQNEAQ. With 8 bases removed from V and 6 bases from J, the gap between germline ends came to 15 bases. The CDR3 has 13 amino acids. In DNA, the CDR3 is TGTGCCAGCCTAAGCCACAGGGCCGATACGCAGTATTTT. It is translated as CASLSHRADTQYF.

The chain is built from TRBV19 and TRBJ2-1, with a weak D call TRBD2 (7 bases). Trimming removed 4 bases at V and 4 bases at J, with 17 bases between. CDR3 length: 16 amino acids. The germline V gene encodes CDR1 LNHDA and CDR2 SQIVND (reference sequence). The CDR3 DNA reads as TGTGCCAGTAGTACCCCCGGAGGGGGGGTTTACAATGAGCAGTTCTTC. It encodes CASSTPGGGVYNEQFF.

The V call is TRBV4-3, the J call TRBJ2-1, with 8 bases matching TRBD2. The CDR3 extends over 16 amino acids. V dropped 4 bases and J dropped 0; count of bases not matched to a gene: 5. CDR1 and CDR2 (germline): LGHNA, YSLEER. CDR3 sequence (DNA): TGCGCCAGCAGCCTTCGACTAGCGACCTCCTACAATGAGCAGTTCTTC. Translating gives CASSLRLATSYNEQFF.

This chain uses TRBV14 with TRBJ2-2; D unresolved. The CDR3 has 13 residues. V lost 5 bases and J lost 4, with 8 bases in between. From germline, CDR1 is SGHDN and CDR2 FVKESK. The CDR3: CASSYDPTGELFF. CDR3 DNA: TGTGCCAGCAGCTATGACCCCACCGGGGAGCTGTTTTTT. Drawing the rest from reference TRBV14 and TRBJ2-2, the complete variable domain is EAGVTQFPSHSVIEKGQTVTLRCDPISGHDNLYWYRRVMGKEIKFLLHFVKESKQDESGMPNNRFLAERTGGTYSTLKVQPAELEDSGVYFCASSYDPTGELFFGEGSRLTVL.

The V call is TRBV4-1, the J call TRBJ2-5; D is perhaps TRBD1 or TRBD2 (5 bases each). This CDR3 is 13 amino acids long. V lost 4 bases and J lost 4, with 10 bases in between. Germline CDR1 reads MGHRA; CDR2 reads YSYEKL. The CDR3 reads CASSRGGVETQYF. The CDR3 DNA is TGCGCCAGCAGCCGTGGGGGTGTAGAGACCCAGTACTTC.